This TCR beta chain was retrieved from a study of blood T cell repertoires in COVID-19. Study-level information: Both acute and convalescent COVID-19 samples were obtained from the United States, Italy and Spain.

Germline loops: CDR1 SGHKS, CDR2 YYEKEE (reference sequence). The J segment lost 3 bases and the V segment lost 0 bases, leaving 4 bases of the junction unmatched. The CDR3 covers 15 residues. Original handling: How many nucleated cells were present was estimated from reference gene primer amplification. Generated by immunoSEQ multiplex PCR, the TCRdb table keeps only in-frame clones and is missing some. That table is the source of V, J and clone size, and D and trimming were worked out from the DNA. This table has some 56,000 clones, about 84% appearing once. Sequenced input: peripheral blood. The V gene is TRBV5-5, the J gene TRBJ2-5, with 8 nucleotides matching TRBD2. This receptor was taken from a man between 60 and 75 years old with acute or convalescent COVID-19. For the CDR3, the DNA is TGTGCCAGCAGCTTGGAGGGACTAGTCAAAGAGACCCAGTACTTC. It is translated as CASSLEGLVKETQYF.